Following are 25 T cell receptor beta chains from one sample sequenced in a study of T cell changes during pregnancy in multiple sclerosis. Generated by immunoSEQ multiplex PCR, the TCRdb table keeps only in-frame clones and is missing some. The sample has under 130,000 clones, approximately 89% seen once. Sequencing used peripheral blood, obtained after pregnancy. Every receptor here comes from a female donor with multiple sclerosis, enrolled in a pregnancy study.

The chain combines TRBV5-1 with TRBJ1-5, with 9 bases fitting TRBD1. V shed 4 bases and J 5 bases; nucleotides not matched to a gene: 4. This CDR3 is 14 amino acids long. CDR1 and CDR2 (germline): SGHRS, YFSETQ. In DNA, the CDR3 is TGCGCCAGCAGCGAGAGACAGGGGGATCAGCCCCAGCATTTT. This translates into CASSERQGDQPQHF.

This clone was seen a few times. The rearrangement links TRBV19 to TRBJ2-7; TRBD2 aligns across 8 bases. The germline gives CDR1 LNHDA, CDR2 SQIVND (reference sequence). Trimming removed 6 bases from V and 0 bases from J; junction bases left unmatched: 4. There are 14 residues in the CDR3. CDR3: CASSPREGSYEQYF. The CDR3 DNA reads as TGTGCCAGTAGCCCCCGGGAGGGCTCCTACGAGCAGTACTTC.

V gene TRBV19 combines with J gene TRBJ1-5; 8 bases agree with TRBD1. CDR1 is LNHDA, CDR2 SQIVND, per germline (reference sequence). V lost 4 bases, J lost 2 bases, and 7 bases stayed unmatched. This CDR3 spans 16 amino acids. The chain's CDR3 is CASSTRTGRGNQPQHF. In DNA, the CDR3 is TGTGCCAGTAGTACACGGACAGGGAGGGGCAATCAGCCCCAGCATTTT.

The DNA for the CDR3 is TGTGCCAGCAGTTATATGACAGGGGAGGTTGGCTACACCTTC. Its protein product is CASSYMTGEVGYTF. The chain links TRBV5-6 to TRBJ1-2; 8 bases line up with TRBD1. The CDR3 spans 14 residues. V gave up 5 bases and J gave up 7 bases; unmatched junction bases: 10. Germline V gene data show CDR1 as SGHDT and CDR2 as YYEEEE.

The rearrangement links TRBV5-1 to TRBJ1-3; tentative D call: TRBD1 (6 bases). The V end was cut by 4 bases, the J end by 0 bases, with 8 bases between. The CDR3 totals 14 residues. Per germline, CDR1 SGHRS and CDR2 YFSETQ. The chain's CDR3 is CASSAQGSGNTIYF. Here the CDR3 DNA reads TGCGCCAGCAGCGCACAGGGCTCTGGAAACACCATATATTTT.

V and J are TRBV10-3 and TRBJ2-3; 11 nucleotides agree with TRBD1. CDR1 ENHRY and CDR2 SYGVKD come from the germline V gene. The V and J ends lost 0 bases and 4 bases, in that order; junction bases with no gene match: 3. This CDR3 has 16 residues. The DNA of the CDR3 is TGTGCCATCAGTGAGTCCGTGGGACAGGGGGCAGATACGCAGTATTTT. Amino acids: CAISESVGQGADTQYF.

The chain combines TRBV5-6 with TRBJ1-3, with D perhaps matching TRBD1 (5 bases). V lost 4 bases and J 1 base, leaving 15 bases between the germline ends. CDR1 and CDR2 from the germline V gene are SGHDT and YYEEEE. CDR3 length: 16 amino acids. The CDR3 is CASSRTDIPSGNTIYF. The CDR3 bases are TGTGCCAGCAGCCGCACGGACATACCGTCTGGAAACACCATATATTTT.

CDR3 nucleotide sequence: TGTGCCAGCAGTGATAGGGGGATCGAGCAGTACTTC. Translating it yields CASSDRGIEQYF. The genes are TRBV6-1 and TRBJ2-7, with D perhaps matching TRBD1 (6 bases). The CDR3 has 12 residues. Germline CDR1 MNHNS, CDR2 SASEGT. V gave up 3 bases and J gave up 6 bases, with 9 bases separating them.

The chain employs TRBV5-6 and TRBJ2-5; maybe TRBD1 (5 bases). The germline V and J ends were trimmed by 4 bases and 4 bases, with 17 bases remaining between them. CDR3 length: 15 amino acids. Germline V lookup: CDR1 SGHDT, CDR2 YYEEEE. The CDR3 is CASSRPGQGLETQYF. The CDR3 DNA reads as TGTGCCAGCAGCAGGCCTGGGCAGGGCTTAGAGACCCAGTACTTC.

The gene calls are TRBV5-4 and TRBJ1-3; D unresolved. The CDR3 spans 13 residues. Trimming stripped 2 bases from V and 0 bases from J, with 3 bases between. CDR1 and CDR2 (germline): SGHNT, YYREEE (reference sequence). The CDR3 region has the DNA TGTGCCAGCAGCTTTCTCTCTGGAAACACCATATATTTT. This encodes CASSFLSGNTIYF. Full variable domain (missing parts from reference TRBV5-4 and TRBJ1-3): ETGVTQSPTHLIKTRGQQVTLRCSSQSGHNTVSWYQQALGQGPQFIFQYYREEENGRGNFPPRFSGLQFPNYSSELNVNALELDDSALYLCASSFLSGNTIYFGEGSWLTVV.

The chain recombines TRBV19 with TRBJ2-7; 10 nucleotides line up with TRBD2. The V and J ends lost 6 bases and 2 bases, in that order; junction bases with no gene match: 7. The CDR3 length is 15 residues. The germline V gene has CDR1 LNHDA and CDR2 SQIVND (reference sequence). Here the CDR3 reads CASSPLAGVAYEQYF. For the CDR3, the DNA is TGTGCCAGTAGCCCCCTAGCGGGAGTTGCCTACGAGCAGTACTTC. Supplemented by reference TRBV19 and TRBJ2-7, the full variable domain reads DGGITQSPKYLFRKEGQNVTLSCEQNLNHDAMYWYRQDPGQGLRLIYYSQIVNDFQKGDIAEGYSVSREKKESFPLTVTSAQKNPTAFYLCASSPLAGVAYEQYFGPGTRLTVT.

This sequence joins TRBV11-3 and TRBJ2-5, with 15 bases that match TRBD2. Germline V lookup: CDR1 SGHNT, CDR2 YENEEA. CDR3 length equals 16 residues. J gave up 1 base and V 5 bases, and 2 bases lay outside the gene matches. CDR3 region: CASSPGLAGGQETQYF. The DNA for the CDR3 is TGTGCCAGCAGCCCGGGACTAGCGGGGGGCCAAGAGACCCAGTACTTC.

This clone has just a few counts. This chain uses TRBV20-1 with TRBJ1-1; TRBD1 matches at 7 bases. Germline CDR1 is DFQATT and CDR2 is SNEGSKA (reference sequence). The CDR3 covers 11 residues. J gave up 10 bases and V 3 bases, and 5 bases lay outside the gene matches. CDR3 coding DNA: TGCAGTGCTAGTAGACAGGGAGGAGCTTTCTTT. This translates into CSASRQGGAFF.

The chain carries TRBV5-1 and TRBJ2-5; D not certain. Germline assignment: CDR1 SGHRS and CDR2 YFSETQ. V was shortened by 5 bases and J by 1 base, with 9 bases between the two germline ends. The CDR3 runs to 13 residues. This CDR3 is CASSRRSQETQYF. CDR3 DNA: TGCGCCAGCAGTAGGAGATCCCAAGAGACCCAGTACTTC. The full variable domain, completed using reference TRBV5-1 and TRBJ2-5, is KAGVTQTPRYLIKTRGQQVTLSCSPISGHRSVSWYQQTPGQGLQFLFEYFSETQRNKGNFPGRFSGRQFSNSRSEMNVSTLELGDSALYLCASSRRSQETQYFGPGTRLLVL.

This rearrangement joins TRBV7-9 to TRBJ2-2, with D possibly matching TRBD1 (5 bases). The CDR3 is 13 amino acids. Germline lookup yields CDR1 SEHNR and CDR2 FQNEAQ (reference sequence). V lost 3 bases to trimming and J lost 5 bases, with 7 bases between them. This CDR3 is CASSFGATGELFF. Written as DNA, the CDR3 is TGTGCCAGCAGCTTTGGGGCGACCGGGGAGCTGTTTTTT.

CDR3 sequence: CASSLEWASEVGELFF. The CDR3 DNA follows: TGTGCCAGCAGCTTAGAATGGGCTAGCGAGGTCGGGGAGCTGTTTTTT. The chain carries TRBV7-2 and TRBJ2-2, with D perhaps matching TRBD2 (6 bases). The CDR3 sequence is 16 residues long. Trimming pared 1 base from V and 7 bases from J, leaving 16 bases between. CDR1 and CDR2 (germline): SGHTA, FQGNSA.

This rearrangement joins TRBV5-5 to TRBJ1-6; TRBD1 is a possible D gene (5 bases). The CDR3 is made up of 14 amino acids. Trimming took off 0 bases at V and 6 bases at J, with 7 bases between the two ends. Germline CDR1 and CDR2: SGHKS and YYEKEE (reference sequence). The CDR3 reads CASSLETVNSPLHF. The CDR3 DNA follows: TGTGCCAGCAGCTTGGAGACAGTTAATTCACCCCTCCACTTT.

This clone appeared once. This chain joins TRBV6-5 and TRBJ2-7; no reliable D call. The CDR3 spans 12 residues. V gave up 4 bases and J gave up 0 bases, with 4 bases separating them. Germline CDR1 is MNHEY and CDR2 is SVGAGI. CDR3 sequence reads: CASSSSSYEQYF. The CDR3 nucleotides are TGTGCCAGCAGTTCTAGCTCCTACGAGCAGTACTTC.

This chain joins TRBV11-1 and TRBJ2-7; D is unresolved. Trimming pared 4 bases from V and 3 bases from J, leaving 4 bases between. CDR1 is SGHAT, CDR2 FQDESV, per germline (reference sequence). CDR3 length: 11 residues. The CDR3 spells CASSSLYEQYF. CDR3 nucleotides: TGTGCCAGCAGCTCACTCTACGAGCAGTACTTC.

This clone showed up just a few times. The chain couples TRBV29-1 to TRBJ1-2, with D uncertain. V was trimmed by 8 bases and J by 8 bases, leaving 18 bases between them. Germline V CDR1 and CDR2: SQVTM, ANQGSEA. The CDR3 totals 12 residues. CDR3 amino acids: CSTGEGGEGYTF. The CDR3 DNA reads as TGCAGCACCGGGGAGGGAGGCGAAGGCTACACCTTC. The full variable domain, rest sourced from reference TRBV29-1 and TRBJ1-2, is SAVISQKPSRDICQRGTSLTIQCQVDSQVTMMFWYRQQPGQSLTLIATANQGSEATYESGFVIDKFPISRPNLTFSTLTVSNMSPEDSSIYLCSTGEGGEGYTFGSGTRLTVV.

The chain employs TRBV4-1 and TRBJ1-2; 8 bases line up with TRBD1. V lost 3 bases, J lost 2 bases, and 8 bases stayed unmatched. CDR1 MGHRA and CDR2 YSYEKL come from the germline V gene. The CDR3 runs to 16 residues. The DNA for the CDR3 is TGCGCCAGCAGCCAGACAAAGACAGGGGCCAACTATGGCTACACCTTC. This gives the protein CASSQTKTGANYGYTF.

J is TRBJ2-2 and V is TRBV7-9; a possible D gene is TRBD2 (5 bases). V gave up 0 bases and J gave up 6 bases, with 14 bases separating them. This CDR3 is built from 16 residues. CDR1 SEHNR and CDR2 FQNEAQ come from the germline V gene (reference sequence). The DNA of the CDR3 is TGTGCCAGCAGCTTAGCGCCCGGGATACTCTCCGGGGAGCTGTTTTTT. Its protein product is CASSLAPGILSGELFF.

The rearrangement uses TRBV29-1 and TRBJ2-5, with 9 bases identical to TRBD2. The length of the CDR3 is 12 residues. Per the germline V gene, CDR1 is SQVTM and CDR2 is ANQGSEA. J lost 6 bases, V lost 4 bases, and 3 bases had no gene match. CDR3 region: CSVASGAQTQYF. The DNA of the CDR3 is TGCAGCGTTGCTAGCGGGGCGCAGACCCAGTACTTC.

CDR3 in amino acids: CASSLGGTGRQPQHF. The CDR3 DNA sequence: TGTGCCAGCAGCTTAGGCGGGACAGGGAGGCAGCCCCAGCATTTT. The genes are TRBV7-2 and TRBJ1-5, with 9 bases that match TRBD1. The V gene's germline CDR1 is SGHTA and CDR2 FQGNSA. V was clipped by 1 base and J by 7 bases; unmatched bases: 5. The CDR3 extends over 15 amino acids.

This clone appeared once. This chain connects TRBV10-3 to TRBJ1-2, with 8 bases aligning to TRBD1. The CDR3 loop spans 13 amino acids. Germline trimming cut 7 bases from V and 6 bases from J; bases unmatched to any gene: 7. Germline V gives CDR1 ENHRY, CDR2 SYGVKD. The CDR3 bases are TGTGCCATCAAGCCAGGGGGCGAGGATGGCTACACCTTC. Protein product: CAIKPGGEDGYTF.